The clone carrying this TCR beta chain was counted between two and nine times. Its antigen is not known. This sample was included in a study of CD8 T cells in ankylosing spondylitis. By quantitative 5'-RACE with molecular barcodes, the TCR beta libraries were made. TCRdb ran MiXCR on the 5' RACE reads and lists one entry per CDR3 protein. The data contain over 400,000 distinct CDR3 sequences, about 25% of them seen just once; the ten biggest clones take up roughly 0.8%. Overall study results and limits: The study looked at matched synovial fluid samples from ankylosing spondylitis patients. Disease-linked clones were reported to be significantly enriched there. Prior literature has documented some motif variants in synovial fluid and blood from reactive arthritis. Ankylosing spondylitis blood appeared to carry a characteristic TCR beta motif of several highly homologous variants.

The source is a male donor with ankylosing spondylitis. The sequencing sample was made of blood, either unsorted or a sorted T cell fraction (not recorded which).

CDR3 nucleotides: TGTGCCAGCAGCCCAACCGATCGAAGGCGGGCATCCACAGATACGCAGTATTTT. Its protein product is CASSPTDRRRASTDTQYF. The chain carries TRBV3-1 and TRBJ2-3, with a tentative D call TRBD2 (5 bases). The ends were cut back, 4 bases at V and 2 bases at J, with 22 bases in the middle. Germline CDR1 and CDR2: LGHDT and YNNKEL (reference sequence). The CDR3 runs 18 residues.